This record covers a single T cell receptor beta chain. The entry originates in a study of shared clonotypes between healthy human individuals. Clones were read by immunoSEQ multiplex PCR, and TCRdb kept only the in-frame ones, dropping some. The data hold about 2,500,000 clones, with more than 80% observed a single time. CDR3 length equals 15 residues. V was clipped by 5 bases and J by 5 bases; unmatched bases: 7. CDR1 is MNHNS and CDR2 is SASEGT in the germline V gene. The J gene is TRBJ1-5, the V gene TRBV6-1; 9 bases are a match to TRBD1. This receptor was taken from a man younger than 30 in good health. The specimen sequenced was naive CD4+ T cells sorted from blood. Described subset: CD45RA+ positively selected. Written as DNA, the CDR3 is TGTGCCAGCAGTTCCGGGACAGGGAAACATCAGCCCCAGCATTTT. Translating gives CASSSGTGKHQPQHF.